The present TCR beta chain was sequenced within a study of T cell responses to AZD1222 COVID-19 vaccine. Study as a whole: Second doses were pooled across both intervals (about 4 or about 12 weeks).

Points from the study as a whole: Among AZD1222 vaccinees, only 5 to 7 were seropositive at baseline. Two AZD1222 doses significantly raised spike-specific TCR breadth and depth over controls. Nearly half of the spike-specific TCRs reportedly recognize variant regions that carry no mutations.

Using immunoSEQ multiplex PCR, the repertoire was profiled, and TCRdb retains in-frame clones only, with some absent. The top ten hold approximately 3% of the sample, which has about 99,000 clones, about 85% seen once. For this clone: As yet, its antigen is unknown.

Trimming at V came to 4 bases and at J to 1 base, leaving 4 bases not matched to a gene. Germline CDR1 reads SNHLY; CDR2 reads FYNNEI. This CDR3 contains 15 residues. The sequence was collected from an adult in good health. The source was peripheral blood, collected on day 0 of AZD1222 vaccination. The V and J genes are TRBV2 and TRBJ2-3; 8 nucleotides agree with TRBD1. CDR3 region: CASSGPGGGTDTQYF. Here the CDR3 DNA reads TGTGCCAGCAGTGGACCAGGGGGCGGCACAGATACGCAGTATTTT.